The clone carrying this T cell receptor (beta chain) was counted ten times or more. These data are taken from a study of T cells in Graves' hyperthyroidism and ophthalmopathy. The CDR3 length is 15 residues. Germline CDR1 and CDR2: MNHNS and SASEGT. V was trimmed by 5 bases and J by 6 bases, leaving 20 bases between them. Every diagnosis used clinical symptoms, serum thyroxine and TRAb, thyroid ultrasound and orbital computed tomography. Researchers took RNA transcripts and amplified the TCR beta CDR3 regions from them. First-round RT-PCR targeting the TCR CDR3 was performed with the HTBI primer set. MiXCR, run by TCRdb on the multiplex PCR reads, gives a single entry per CDR3 protein. The data show approximately 640,000 distinct CDR3 sequences, with 17% seen just once and 15% to 19% held by the top ten.

The receptor's source is a man aged 50-60 years with Graves' hyperthyroidism. This rearrangement joins TRBV6-1 to TRBJ2-7; possibly TRBD1 or TRBD2 for D (5 bases each). What was sequenced was blood. DNA for the CDR3: TGTGCCAGCAGTTACCTCGCAGGGAGAAAAGGCGAGCAGTACTTC. This encodes CASSYLAGRKGEQYF.